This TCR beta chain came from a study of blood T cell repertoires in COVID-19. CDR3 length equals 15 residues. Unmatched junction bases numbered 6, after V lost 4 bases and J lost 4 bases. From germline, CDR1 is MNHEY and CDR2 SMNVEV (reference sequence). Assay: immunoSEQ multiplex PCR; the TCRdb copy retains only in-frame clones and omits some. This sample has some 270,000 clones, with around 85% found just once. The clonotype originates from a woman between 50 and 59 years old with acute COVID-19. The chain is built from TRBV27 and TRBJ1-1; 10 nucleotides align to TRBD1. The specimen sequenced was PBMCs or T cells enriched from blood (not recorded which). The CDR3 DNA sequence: TGTGCCAGCAGTTACTGGACAGGGGGACTCACTGAAGCTTTCTTT. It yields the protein CASSYWTGGLTEAFF.